The entry below gives a single TCR beta chain sequence along with its context. Germline V CDR1 and CDR2: SNHLY, FYNNEI. The length of the CDR3 is 16 residues. V lost 4 bases, J lost 0 bases, and 13 bases lay in between. These data are taken from a study of technical replicates of blood from several donors. The repertoire was sequenced with immunoSEQ multiplex PCR; TCRdb's copy has only in-frame clones and lacks some. The sample comprises about 85,000 clones, around 94% of which are singletons, and around 0.25% rests with the top ten. The TCR originated in a human donor in good health. This chain connects TRBV2 to TRBJ1-3; no clear D. Input material: T cells isolated from PBMCs. As DNA, the CDR3 is TGTGCCAGCAGTGGACTAGCGCGAAACTCTGGAAACACCATATATTTT. Translating gives CASSGLARNSGNTIYF.